This TCR beta chain was documented in a study of T cell changes during pregnancy in multiple sclerosis. Only in-frame clones appear in the TCRdb table, and some are missing; sequencing was by immunoSEQ multiplex PCR. There are approximately 52,000 clones in the sample; 92% occur only once, and 0.45% to 0.65% lies in the top ten. The table lists this clone with a count of one. The CDR3 extends over 16 amino acids. V trimming: 4 bases; J trimming: 2 bases; junction bases outside the gene matches: 8. Germline V gene lookup returns CDR1 SGHTS and CDR2 YDEGEE. The source material was CD4+ T cells from peripheral blood mononuclear cells, sampled after pregnancy. The V and J genes are TRBV5-8 and TRBJ2-3; TRBD2 matches 9 bases. The receptor comes from a female donor with multiple sclerosis, enrolled in a pregnancy study. The CDR3 spells CASSPGLAKYTDTQYF. The CDR3 DNA follows: TGTGCCAGCAGCCCAGGACTAGCGAAATACACAGATACGCAGTATTTT.